This record looks at one T cell receptor (beta chain) sequence and its context. Antigen unknown. This entry is derived from a study of immune evolution from preneoplasia to lung adenocarcinoma. Study summary: HLA loss of heterozygosity: under 7.5% AIS, under 19% MIA, roughly 35% ADC, none AAH.

Histologic diagnosis was independently verified by two lung pathologists. Study-wide results and limits: From normal lung to invasive adenocarcinoma, top clone frequencies appeared to decrease. Highest clonality occurred in KRAS-mutant, not EGFR-mutant or double wild-type, nodules.

This CDR3 region has 13 residues. V lost 1 base to trimming and J lost 6 bases, with 9 bases between them. The germline V gene has CDR1 SGHRS and CDR2 YFSETQ. TCRdb keeps only in-frame clones here, not all; method: immunoSEQ multiplex PCR. The sample includes 39,000 or so clones, approximately 79% seen only once; the top ten take around 5%. This sequence joins TRBV5-1 and TRBJ2-3; D uncertain. The TCR originated in a person between 55 and 69 years old with lung adenocarcinoma. The sequenced material came from FFPE invasive lung adenocarcinoma tissue. CDR3 sequence reads: CASSLNLSDTQYF. For the CDR3, the DNA is TGCGCCAGCAGCTTGAATCTGTCTGATACGCAGTATTTT. The variable domain in full, completed from reference TRBV5-1 and TRBJ2-3, reads KAGVTQTPRYLIKTRGQQVTLSCSPISGHRSVSWYQQTPGQGLQFLFEYFSETQRNKGNFPGRFSGRQFSNSRSEMNVSTLELGDSALYLCASSLNLSDTQYFGPGTRLTVL.